The rows below give T cell receptor beta chains drawn from one sample of a study of CD8 T cells in Susac syndrome. TCRdb re-derived calls from the immunoSEQ multiplex PCR reads in MiXCR, one entry per CDR3 protein. Of roughly 140,000 distinct CDR3 sequences in the sample, 90% to 95% were seen once. Specimen: CD4+ T cells from PBMCs. The source is a human donor with Susac syndrome. The CDR3 runs from the conserved cysteine through the conserved F or W. D genes are given only for firm matches. Size tells how often a clone was seen (once, few, many) or the class of an expanded clone, and some rows leave it out.

len: 16; d_gene: TRBD1; abundance: once; v_gene: TRBV9; j_gene: TRBJ2-2; CDR3aa: CASSPGTGKVAGELFF; CDR3nt: TGTGCCAGCAGCCCAGGGACAGGCAAAGTGGCCGGGGAGCTGTTTTTT
len: 14; d_gene: NA; abundance: NA; v_gene: TRBV6-5; j_gene: TRBJ1-2; CDR3aa: CASSLRTEQRGYTF; CDR3nt: TGTGCCAGCAGCCTCCGGACGGAGCAGAGGGGCTACACCTTC
len: 16; d_gene: NA; abundance: NA; v_gene: TRBV6-1; j_gene: TRBJ2-1; CDR3aa: CASSVSAGTRYNEQFF; CDR3nt: TGTGCCAGCAGTGTATCGGCAGGGACCAGGTACAATGAGCAGTTCTTC
len: 14; d_gene: NA; abundance: NA; v_gene: TRBV6-2/TRBV6-3; j_gene: TRBJ1-5; CDR3aa: CASRAGGVDQPQHF; CDR3nt: TGTGCCAGCAGGGCAGGAGGGGTAGATCAGCCCCAGCATTTT
len: 12; d_gene: NA; abundance: once; v_gene: TRBV20-1; j_gene: TRBJ2-2; CDR3aa: CSAPHLGGELFF; CDR3nt: TGCAGTGCTCCCCACTTGGGCGGGGAGCTGTTTTTT
len: 13; d_gene: NA; abundance: NA; v_gene: TRBV7-6; j_gene: TRBJ1-5; CDR3aa: CASSPGEGQPQHF; CDR3nt: TGTGCCAGCAGCCCGGGTGAGGGTCAGCCCCAGCATTTT
len: 14; d_gene: NA; abundance: NA; v_gene: TRBV19; j_gene: TRBJ1-1; CDR3aa: CASSIVTGNTEAFF; CDR3nt: TGTGCCAGTAGTATAGTCACGGGTAACACTGAAGCTTTCTTT
len: 16; d_gene: NA; abundance: NA; v_gene: TRBV4-1; j_gene: TRBJ2-1; CDR3aa: CASSPGLQGHHNEQFF; CDR3nt: TGCGCCAGCAGCCCCGGTTTACAGGGCCACCACAATGAGCAGTTCTTC
len: 14; d_gene: NA; abundance: NA; v_gene: TRBV5-1; j_gene: TRBJ2-7; CDR3aa: CASQDSEVPYEQYF; CDR3nt: TGCGCCAGCCAGGACAGCGAGGTACCCTACGAGCAGTACTTC
len: 15; d_gene: NA; abundance: NA; v_gene: TRBV12-5; j_gene: TRBJ2-2; CDR3aa: CASALEGTNTGELFF; CDR3nt: TGTGCTAGTGCCTTGGAGGGGACGAACACCGGGGAGCTGTTTTTT
len: 12; d_gene: NA; abundance: NA; v_gene: TRBV20-1; j_gene: TRBJ1-1; CDR3aa: CSAPSLGTEAFF; CDR3nt: TGCAGTGCGCCGAGTCTGGGGACTGAAGCTTTCTTT
len: 15; d_gene: NA; abundance: NA; v_gene: TRBV18; j_gene: TRBJ2-7; CDR3aa: CASSPDLISSYEQYF; CDR3nt: TGTGCCAGCTCACCGGACCTCATTAGCTCCTACGAGCAGTACTTC
len: 14; d_gene: NA; abundance: NA; v_gene: TRBV29-1; j_gene: TRBJ2-5; CDR3aa: CSVDGTNRGETQYF; CDR3nt: TGCAGCGTTGACGGGACAAATAGAGGAGAGACCCAGTACTTC
len: 13; d_gene: NA; abundance: few; v_gene: TRBV4-3; j_gene: TRBJ2-5; CDR3aa: CASSQEGGETQYF; CDR3nt: TGCGCCAGCAGCCAAGAAGGCGGCGAGACCCAGTACTTC
len: 13; d_gene: NA; abundance: NA; v_gene: TRBV20-1; j_gene: TRBJ1-5; CDR3aa: CSARDQGNQPQHF; CDR3nt: TGCAGTGCTAGAGATCAGGGCAATCAGCCCCAGCATTTT
len: 16; d_gene: TRBD1; abundance: NA; v_gene: TRBV14; j_gene: TRBJ2-1; CDR3aa: CASSHLQGVSYNEQFF; CDR3nt: TGTGCCAGCAGCCACCTACAGGGGGTTTCCTACAATGAGCAGTTCTTC
len: 14; d_gene: NA; abundance: NA; v_gene: TRBV5-4; j_gene: TRBJ2-3; CDR3aa: CASSLVGPSDTQYF; CDR3nt: TGTGCCAGCAGTCTCGTCGGCCCCAGCGATACGCAGTATTTT
len: 15; d_gene: NA; abundance: NA; v_gene: TRBV6-2/TRBV6-3; j_gene: TRBJ2-2; CDR3aa: CASSQAGSDTGELFF; CDR3nt: TGTGCCAGCAGCCAGGCGGGTTCCGACACCGGGGAGCTGTTTTTT
len: 15; d_gene: TRBD2; abundance: once; v_gene: TRBV7-9; j_gene: TRBJ2-1; CDR3aa: CASSLALAGVNEQFF; CDR3nt: TGTGCCAGCAGCTTAGCACTAGCGGGGGTAAATGAGCAGTTCTTC